This entry lists 15 T cell receptor beta chains sequenced from one sample in a study of T cells in Graves' hyperthyroidism and ophthalmopathy. Amplification targeted TCR beta CDR3 regions from RNA transcripts. The study used the HTBI primer set for a first-round RT-PCR of the TCR CDR3. MiXCR was run by TCRdb on the multiplex PCR reads, yielding one entry per CDR3 protein. The sample carries a few hundred thousand distinct CDR3 sequences, approximately 14% recorded once. The sequencing sample was made of blood. These receptors were taken from a woman between 25 and 40 years old with Graves' hyperthyroidism.

This clonotype occurred many times. J is TRBJ2-3 and V is TRBV6-2 or TRBV6-3; no clear D gene. Trimming cost V 2 bases and J 6 bases, with 12 bases left between them. CDR1 is MNHEY and CDR2 is SVGEGT in the germline V gene. This CDR3 comprises 14 residues. The CDR3: CASSYDTGSDTQYF. The CDR3 DNA is TGTGCCAGCAGTTACGACACCGGCTCGGATACGCAGTATTTT.

A few counts support this clonotype. V gene TRBV6-1 combines with J gene TRBJ2-7; D is possibly TRBD1 or TRBD2 (5 bases each). Deletions cut 6 bases from V and 3 bases from J, with 18 bases between. Germline V lookup: CDR1 MNHNS, CDR2 SASEGT. CDR3 length: 15 amino acids. The CDR3 spells CASRIQAGRSYEQYF. The CDR3 region has the DNA TGTGCCAGCAGAATACAGGCGGGCCGAAGCTACGAGCAGTACTTC.

This rearrangement joins TRBV12-3 or TRBV12-4 to TRBJ1-1; D is uncertain. Trimming removed 4 bases at V and 1 base at J, with 7 bases between. The CDR3 is 13 amino acids. CDR3 sequence: CASSSHQNTEAFF. CDR3 in DNA: TGTGCCAGCAGTTCACATCAGAACACTGAAGCTTTCTTT.

This clonotype was counted at least ten times. The chain employs TRBV7-3 and TRBJ2-1; 7 positions agree with TRBD2. In germline, CDR1 is SGHTA, CDR2 FQGTGA. CDR3 length equals 15 residues. V lost 5 bases to trimming and J lost 6 bases; unmatched junction nucleotides: 10. CDR3 sequence: CASSPLGGSFNEQFF. CDR3 sequence (DNA): TGTGCCAGCAGCCCCCTCGGCGGGAGCTTCAATGAGCAGTTCTTC.

This chain links TRBV15 with TRBJ2-7, with 10 positions matching TRBD2. CDR1 is LNHNV, CDR2 YYDKDF, per germline (reference sequence). V shed 1 base, J shed 4 bases, and the junction held 7 bases outside the gene matches. This CDR3 comprises 16 residues. CDR3 loop: CATSRGVAGGKYEQYF. In nucleotides, the CDR3 is TGTGCCACCAGCAGAGGGGTAGCGGGAGGAAAGTACGAGCAGTACTTC.

The gene calls are TRBV27 and TRBJ2-7, with D possibly TRBD2 on 5 matching bases. The CDR3 length is 14 residues. CDR1 and CDR2 (germline): MNHEY, SMNVEV (reference sequence). The germline V and J ends were trimmed by 3 bases and 4 bases, with 13 bases remaining between them. The CDR3 DNA reads TGTGCCAGCAGTTTCGGGGTCAATTTGTACGAGCAGTACTTC. It yields the protein CASSFGVNLYEQYF.

Comments on this clonotype: A single base separates this from a much larger clone, so it may be a read error. The V and J genes are TRBV2 and TRBJ2-1; 8 bases are a match to TRBD1. Germline V CDR1 and CDR2: SNHLY, FYNNEI. The length of the CDR3 is 14 residues. With V trimmed by 8 bases and J by 0 bases, 3 bases remained unmatched. CDR3 nucleotides: TGTGCCAGCCCAGGGGGCCCCTCCTACAATGAGCAGTTCTTC. Protein: CASPGGPSYNEQFF.

This clonotype was observed many times. V usage is TRBV30 and J usage is TRBJ2-7, with 12 positions matching TRBD2. Trimming took 0 bases from V and 7 from J; bases not matched to a gene: 1. The germline CDR1 and CDR2 sequences are GTSNPN and SVGIG (reference sequence). The CDR3 consists of 13 residues. The DNA for the CDR3 is TGTGCCTGGAGTGTACTAGCGGGAGGAGAGCAGTACTTC. This translates into CAWSVLAGGEQYF.

By proportion, this clonotype is medium-sized. This chain uses TRBV7-2 with TRBJ2-7; weak D call: TRBD2 (6 bases). CDR1 and CDR2 (germline): SGHTA, FQGNSA. The CDR3 runs to 14 residues. Trimming took off 0 bases at V and 4 bases at J, with 10 bases between the two ends. The CDR3 bases are TGTGCCAGCAGCTTAGCCGGGAGCAGGTACGAGCAGTACTTC. Translating it yields CASSLAGSRYEQYF.

This clonotype appeared many times. This chain joins TRBV5-1 and TRBJ2-7, with a weak D call TRBD2 (5 bases). The V end lost 1 base, the J end lost 0 bases, and 8 bases lay between the germline ends. The CDR3 runs 14 residues. CDR1 and CDR2 from the germline V gene are SGHRS and YFSETQ. The CDR3 DNA reads as TGCGCCAGCAGCTTGCGCCGGGACTCCTACGAGCAGTACTTC. Its protein is CASSLRRDSYEQYF.

This clonotype appeared many times. The gene calls are TRBV20-1 and TRBJ2-1, with a possible D match to TRBD2 (5 bases). The CDR3 is made up of 16 amino acids. With 5 bases removed from V and 6 bases from J, the gap between germline ends came to 23 bases. Per the germline V gene, CDR1 is DFQATT and CDR2 is SNEGSKA (reference sequence). The CDR3 loop is CSADVVWAGSINEQFF. The CDR3, as DNA: TGCAGTGCTGACGTGGTATGGGCGGGTTCGATCAATGAGCAGTTCTTC.

The sample holds many counts of this clonotype. The chain combines TRBV6-1 with TRBJ2-3; D not resolved. The ends were cut back, 0 bases at V and 3 bases at J, with 10 bases in the middle. The CDR3 runs to 15 residues. Germline V gene data show CDR1 as MNHNS and CDR2 as SASEGT. CDR3 bases: TGTGCCAGCAGTGAAGCAGACGATGGGACAGATACGCAGTATTTT. Translating gives CASSEADDGTDTQYF.

The rearrangement links TRBV20-1 to TRBJ2-7, with a tentative D call TRBD2 (6 bases). Trimming removed 1 base at V and 7 bases at J, with 14 bases between. Germline V gene lookup returns CDR1 DFQATT and CDR2 SNEGSKA (reference sequence). This CDR3 comprises 13 residues. CDR3 region: CSARVGGVGEQYF. CDR3 bases: TGCAGTGCTAGAGTAGGCGGGGTGGGAGAGCAGTACTTC.

This clonotype came up a few times. The genes are TRBV19 and TRBJ2-7; the D is unclear. This CDR3 contains 13 residues. Germline-derived CDR1 and CDR2 are LNHDA and SQIVND (reference sequence). V dropped 3 bases and J dropped 6 bases, with 12 bases sitting between them. CDR3: CASSIVPGLEQYF. The DNA for the CDR3 is TGTGCCAGTAGTATCGTACCCGGTCTCGAGCAGTACTTC. Complete variable domain (other parts from reference TRBV19 and TRBJ2-7): DGGITQSPKYLFRKEGQNVTLSCEQNLNHDAMYWYRQDPGQGLRLIYYSQIVNDFQKGDIAEGYSVSREKKESFPLTVTSAQKNPTAFYLCASSIVPGLEQYFGPGTRLTVT.

The chain uses TRBV11-1 and TRBJ2-2; TRBD1 might be the D (5 bases). The CDR3 has 15 residues. Germline CDR1 and CDR2: SGHAT and FQDESV (reference sequence). The V gene lost 1 base and the J gene lost 4 bases, with 10 bases spanning the gap. This chain's CDR3 is CASSLGAGLTGELFF. The CDR3 DNA is TGTGCCAGCAGCTTAGGCGCAGGGCTCACCGGGGAGCTGTTTTTT. Based on the CDR3 plus reference TRBV11-1 and TRBJ2-2, the full variable domain is EAEVAQSPRYKITEKSQAVAFWCDPISGHATLYWYRQILGQGPELLVQFQDESVVDDSQLPKDRFSAERLKGVDSTLKIQPAELGDSAMYLCASSLGAGLTGELFFGEGSRLTVL.